This T cell receptor (beta chain) was retrieved from a study of shared clonotypes between healthy human individuals. The wider study: Researchers drew samples from two women and a few men aged 18 to 49. Regarding the study as a whole: Incompleteness in sorted-subset sequencing, despite large depth, was shown by rarefaction. Owing to a small donor count, the genetic and exposure-history diversity represented was limited.

This clone was counted a single time. The antigen is unknown. Germline CDR1 reads SGHTA; CDR2 reads FQGNSA. The CDR3 has 16 amino acids. Trimming stripped 0 bases from V and 5 bases from J, with 17 bases between. The assay was immunoSEQ multiplex PCR, and TCRdb's table has in-frame clones only and misses some. The repertoire holds about 1.5 million clones, around 98% seen once, with about 0.4% in the top ten. The sequence came from a man under 40 in good health. The specimen was naive CD4+ T cells sorted from blood. This sample's subset: CD45RA+ positively selected. This chain links TRBV7-2 with TRBJ2-7; D gene ambiguous. The CDR3 loop is CASSLAVPLGVNEQYF. DNA of the CDR3: TGTGCCAGCAGCTTAGCGGTCCCGCTTGGAGTCAACGAGCAGTACTTC.